This is a list of T cell receptor beta chains from one sample in a study of cytotoxic CD8 clonotypes in ibrutinib-treated CLL. The assay was immunoSEQ multiplex PCR, and TCRdb's table has in-frame clones only and misses some. Of over 120,000 clones in the sample, around 76% were seen once. This material consisted of PBMCs, taken after 24 months of ibrutinib treatment. All receptors derive from a human donor with chronic lymphocytic leukemia. CDR3s include the opening cysteine and the closing phenylalanine or tryptophan. A D gene is named only where the DNA matches it firmly. Clone size is stated in some rows and not others, as once, few, many or a class when expanded.

clone size	D gene	J gene	V gene	CDR3 protein	CDR3 DNA
.	.	TRBJ2-5	TRBV7-6	CASSLAGALERGTQYF	TGTGCCAGCAGCTTAGCCGGGGCTCTAGAGCGTGGGACCCAGTACTTC
.	TRBD2	TRBJ2-7	TRBV7-2	CASSLVLGRGEQYF	TGTGCCAGCAGCTTAGTCCTCGGGAGGGGCGAGCAGTACTTC
.	.	TRBJ2-1	TRBV6-5	CASSLDRPSYNEQFF	TGTGCCAGCAGCCTCGACAGACCCTCCTACAATGAGCAGTTCTTC
.	TRBD2	TRBJ2-1	TRBV19	CASSAWDYDNEQFF	TGTGCCAGTAGTGCCTGGGACTACGACAATGAGCAGTTCTTC
once	.	TRBJ2-7	TRBV6-5	CASGASRRSYEQYF	TGTGCCAGCGGGGCTAGCCGAAGGTCCTACGAGCAGTACTTC
.	.	TRBJ1-3	TRBV19	CASKVANSGNTIYF	TGTGCCAGTAAGGTAGCCAACTCTGGAAACACCATATATTTT
.	.	TRBJ2-1	TRBV9	CASSEDWTNEQFF	TGTGCCAGCAGCGAGGACTGGACCAATGAGCAGTTCTTC
few	.	TRBJ1-2	TRBV15	CATSREREGRYTF	TGTGCCACCAGCAGAGAGCGTGAGGGCCGGTACACCTTC
.	TRBD2	TRBJ2-7	TRBV4-3	CASSQDWASGSYEQYF	TGCGCCAGCAGCCAAGATTGGGCTAGCGGGAGCTACGAGCAGTACTTC
.	TRBD2	TRBJ2-7	TRBV5-1	CASSPAGGRGPYEQYF	TGCGCCAGCAGCCCCGCCGGGGGGAGGGGCCCCTACGAGCAGTACTTC
.	TRBD1	TRBJ1-1	TRBV4-3	CASSQDEGTGSAEAFF	TGCGCCAGCAGCCAAGATGAAGGGACAGGGTCCGCTGAAGCTTTCTTT